The clone carrying this TCR beta chain appeared many times. What it binds is unknown. CDR1 and CDR2 from the germline V gene are SEHNR and FQNEAQ (reference sequence). The CDR3 is 15 amino acids. With 3 bases clipped from V and 1 base from J, the junction kept 5 bases outside the gene matches. The sample originates from a study of identical twins. Points from the study as a whole: A lower insertion count was a feature of abundant cord blood beta clonotypes, with no such feature in memory repertoires.

TCRdb reprocessed the 5' RACE reads with MiXCR, giving one entry per CDR3 protein. The repertoire includes approximately 230,000 distinct CDR3 sequences, 6.5% to 8% of them detected once, and less than 15% sits in the top ten. These same records also appear under a second study, on T cells expressing NK-cell markers. That work contributes: The share of CD8+ T cells held by dominant NKG2C+ clonotypes was roughly 1.0-8% in several donors.

This receptor was obtained from a woman aged 18-35 years in good health. J is TRBJ2-7 and V is TRBV7-9, with 8 bases matching TRBD2. Sequencing was done on a sample of CD8+ T cells sorted from blood. CDR3: CASSFSGGKSYEQYF. In nucleotides, the CDR3 is TGTGCCAGCAGCTTCTCGGGAGGGAAGTCCTACGAGCAGTACTTC.